This TCR beta chain was identified during a study of blood T cell repertoires in COVID-19. Study-level information: Acute-phase and convalescent COVID-19 samples originated in the United States, Italy and Spain. PBMCs, B-cell-depleted T cells, or T cells provided the cDNA or gDNA that made up the material.

Germline V gene lookup returns CDR1 MGHDK and CDR2 SYGVNS. The CDR3 length is 14 residues. Trimming left V 8 bases short and J 2 bases short, with 16 bases between. In the source study's methods: Counts of nucleated cells, estimated from reference gene primer amplification, were obtained. Libraries were prepared by immunoSEQ multiplex PCR; TCRdb keeps only in-frame clonotypes and omits some of them. V, J and clone size reflect that table, while D and trimming were determined from the DNA. This sample has some 150,000 clones, with roughly 90% found just once. Living in about 25 US areas, the participants were between 18 and 89 years of age.

Sequencing was performed on PBMCs or T cells enriched from blood (not recorded which). The chain combines TRBV25-1 with TRBJ2-7, with D possibly TRBD2 on 6 matching bases. The TCR was taken from a woman in her twenties or thirties with acute COVID-19. The CDR3 nucleotides are TGTGCCAGCTCTCCGCCGGGGGAGGCCTACGAGCAGTACTTC. It yields the protein CASSPPGEAYEQYF.